This T cell receptor beta chain originates from a study of patients and donors after allogeneic stem cell transplantation (dated by TCRdb to the early 2020s). The germline V gene (reference sequence) gives CDR1 as MNHEY and CDR2 as SMNVEV. From the cysteine up to the phenylalanine, the CDR3 has a length of 17 residues. The read is trimmed to its CDR3 DNA, 51 bases read in frame from base 1. Germline trimming: 3 bases from V, 4 bases from J; junction bases outside gene matches: 7. The library was produced with RT-PCR. Sequenced using a NextSeq 550. Clones were called with MiXCR by TCRdb after fastp trimmed the public reads at Q25, and only in-frame beta chains were retained. Entries are consolidated by CDR3 protein sequence, retaining the most common genes and DNA. Within this sample are fewer than 500,000 distinct CDR3 sequences, with around 16% of them counted one time only. The leading ten clones occupy around 7.2% of the sample.

This clonotype has just a few counts. Its target antigen remains unknown. Base-call qualities are not available, and no considerably larger clone is one nucleotide away. The clonotype comes from a human donor who was either an allogeneic HSCT recipient or a stem cell or donor lymphocyte infusion donor (not recorded which). It is not recorded whose cells these are; they may come from a transplant donor. The sample taken for sequencing was blood, either unsorted or a sorted T cell fraction (not recorded which). Recombination linked TRBV27 to TRBJ2-2, and 11 junction bases match TRBD2. The CDR3 is CASSLGSGRALTGELFF. The bases are TGTGCCAGCAGTTTGGGTAGCGGGAGGGCCCTCACCGGGGAGCTGTTTTTT.